The subject of this entry is one T cell receptor (beta chain). Its antigen remains unidentified. The CDR3 totals 14 residues. The germline V gene encodes CDR1 SGHVS and CDR2 FNYEAQ. Trimming stripped 1 base from V and 11 bases from J, with 17 bases between. The sample comes from a study of T-cell memory formation after mild COVID-19. MiXCR was run by TCRdb on the 5' RACE reads, yielding one entry per CDR3 protein. Found here are 280,000 or so distinct CDR3 sequences, 8% to 9% of them singletons; the top ten hold 20% to 25%. Study results and limitations: From day 15 to 85, contracting clones were balanced between CD4 and CD8, whereas later expanders leaned toward CD4+. That cross-reactive memory joined was suggested by some responding clones appearing in pre-infection memory. A second wave of clones peaked on day 37, and their SARS-CoV-2 specificity went unconfirmed. CD4+ contracting clones lay mainly in CM and EM, CD8+ ones in EMRA.

V usage is TRBV7-6 and J usage is TRBJ1-1; weak D call: TRBD1 (6 bases). Sequencing was carried out using PBMCs or a T cell subset sorted from them (not recorded which). This clonotype was obtained from a man aged 18 to 30 who had mild COVID-19 (a few samples of this study predate the infection). Cell type and time point are not known. The CDR3 is CASSLGGAGEEAFF. In DNA, the CDR3 is TGTGCCAGCAGCTTAGGTGGTGCAGGGGAAGAGGCTTTCTTT.